This passage covers 14 T cell receptor beta chains from one sample sequenced in a study of T cell repertoires in cytomegalovirus infection. These receptors' antigens are unknown. TCRdb redid the calling of the reads with MiXCR, one entry per CDR3 protein. The sample consists of 250,000 to 300,000 distinct CDR3 sequences, under 25% of them appearing once. The sequencing here drew on cultured PBMCs, taken from culture after CMV antigen stimulation. The receptors shown here come from a human donor in good health (CMV status not recorded). Some clones in this sample may be carry-over from other donors' samples.

This clonotype has only a few counts. The chain has TRBV19 and TRBJ2-6, with 7 bases aligning to TRBD1. The CDR3 loop spans 17 amino acids. The V gene's germline CDR1 is LNHDA and CDR2 SQIVND (reference sequence). Losses at the gene ends were 2 bases for V and 2 bases for J; bases not matched to a gene: 6. The DNA of the CDR3 is TGTGCCAGTAGTATACCCACGGGACAGACTGGGGCCAACGTCCTGACTTTC. The encoded protein is CASSIPTGQTGANVLTF.

The rearrangement uses TRBV11-2 and TRBJ1-3; 9 nucleotides align to TRBD1. The V gene end was trimmed by 6 bases and the J gene end by 2 bases; junction bases not matched to a gene: 5. CDR1 is SGHAT, CDR2 FQNNGV, per germline. This CDR3 spans 15 amino acids. CDR3 sequence (DNA): TGTGCCAGCAGGCGGACAGGGGACACTGGAAACACCATATATTTT. Translation gives CASRRTGDTGNTIYF.

The CDR3 protein is CASPGQAQETQYF. CDR3 sequence (DNA): TGCGCCAGTCCCGGACAGGCCCAAGAGACCCAGTACTTC. The V gene is TRBV23-1, the J gene TRBJ2-5; 7 bases agree with TRBD1. TRBV23-1 is labeled an ORF, and its function is uncertain. With 9 bases clipped from V and 1 base from J, the junction kept 5 bases outside the gene matches. The CDR3 contains 13 residues.

This clonotype was recorded at least ten times. This chain uses TRBV7-6 with TRBJ2-5, with a possible D match to TRBD1 (6 bases). Trimming left V 5 bases short and J 1 base short, with 23 bases between. This CDR3 has 18 residues. Germline V gene data show CDR1 as SGHVS and CDR2 as FNYEAQ. CDR3 sequence (DNA): TGTGCCAGCAGCCTTCGAATAAAGACAGGTGGGGCCCAAGAGACCCAGTACTTC. This encodes CASSLRIKTGGAQETQYF.

This rearrangement joins TRBV4-1 to TRBJ2-3, with D possibly being TRBD1 (6 bases). Germline V gives CDR1 MGHRA, CDR2 YSYEKL. This CDR3 is built from 14 residues. Trimming stripped 0 bases from V and 5 bases from J, with 9 bases between. The CDR3, as DNA: TGCGCCAGCAGCCAAGATAGGACAGTAGATACGCAGTATTTT. Translation: CASSQDRTVDTQYF.

The chain links TRBV10-3 to TRBJ2-7, with D hard to call. V lost 0 bases and J 5 bases, leaving 5 bases between the germline ends. CDR1 and CDR2 from the germline V gene are ENHRY and SYGVKD. The CDR3 extends over 12 amino acids. CDR3 loop: CAISESLNEQYF. The CDR3, as DNA: TGTGCCATCAGTGAGTCGTTGAACGAGCAGTACTTC.

This clonotype was recorded at least ten times. The CDR3 sequence: CASSFAGAPNEKLFF. CDR3 sequence (DNA): TGTGCCAGCAGCTTTGCGGGGGCACCTAATGAAAAACTGTTTTTT. The chain couples TRBV7-8 to TRBJ1-4, with D possibly TRBD1 on 6 matching bases. This CDR3 spans 15 amino acids. The germline V gene encodes CDR1 SGHVS and CDR2 FQNEAQ. Trimming stripped 3 bases from V and 3 bases from J, with 11 bases between.

At least ten counts were recorded for this clonotype. This chain connects TRBV7-9 to TRBJ1-1; D is possibly TRBD1 (5 bases). This CDR3 region has 16 residues. V lost 5 bases and J 4 bases, leaving 20 bases between the germline ends. CDR1 is SEHNR, CDR2 FQNEAQ, per germline (reference sequence). CDR3 nucleotide sequence: TGTGCCAGCAGCCCTACTCCGGAGGGGCTGGGCACTGAAGCTTTCTTT. Amino acid sequence: CASSPTPEGLGTEAFF.

In its sample, this clonotype was seen a few times. CDR3 coding DNA: TGTGCCAGCAGTCCATGGACTAGCGGGAGGGTTGAGCAGTTCTTC. Encoded protein: CASSPWTSGRVEQFF. This chain uses TRBV12-3 or TRBV12-4 with TRBJ2-1, with 15 bases matching TRBD2. After removal of 5 bases from V and 9 bases from J, the junction contained 5 bases not matched to a gene. The CDR3 is 15 residues long.

J is TRBJ2-5 and V is TRBV4-2, with 10 bases that match TRBD2. Germline V gene lookup returns CDR1 LGHNA and CDR2 YNFKEQ. The trim removed 0 bases at V and 5 bases at J, leaving 3 bases unmatched. This CDR3 is built from 15 residues. The CDR3 loop reads CASSQDGTSVETQYF. In nucleotides, the CDR3 is TGTGCCAGCAGCCAAGATGGGACTAGCGTCGAGACCCAGTACTTC.

This clonotype showed up just a few times. The J gene is TRBJ1-2, the V gene TRBV2; D call uncertain. V shed 9 bases and J shed 8 bases, with 13 bases lying between them. The CDR3 is 11 residues long. Germline V CDR1 and CDR2: SNHLY, FYNNEI. CDR3 protein: CARVDLRGYTF. In DNA form, the CDR3 reads TGTGCCAGAGTGGACTTACGAGGCTACACCTTC.

The gene calls are TRBV20-1 and TRBJ2-1; TRBD2 agrees at 8 bases. J lost 0 bases, V lost 3 bases, and 7 bases had no gene match. The CDR3 covers 16 residues. Germline values: CDR1 DFQATT, CDR2 SNEGSKA (reference sequence). This CDR3 reads CSASKGRGGSYNEQFF. The CDR3 DNA sequence: TGCAGTGCTAGTAAGGGTCGGGGGGGCTCCTACAATGAGCAGTTCTTC.

There are a few counts of this clonotype. This sequence joins TRBV7-2 and TRBJ2-3; 11 nucleotides align to TRBD2. This CDR3 is 16 amino acids long. Germline V gene sequence: CDR1 SGHTA, CDR2 FQGNSA. V shed 5 bases, J shed 0 bases, and the junction held 4 bases outside the gene matches. The CDR3 loop is CASSHSGRASTDTQYF. The DNA for the CDR3 is TGTGCCAGCAGCCATAGCGGGAGGGCCAGCACAGATACGCAGTATTTT.

The V and J genes are TRBV4-3 and TRBJ2-1; 9 positions match TRBD2. This CDR3 contains 15 residues. V gave up 1 base and J gave up 8 bases; unmatched junction bases: 6. Germline V gene sequence: CDR1 LGHNA, CDR2 YSLEER. This CDR3 is CASSQGGGRGDEQFF. CDR3 nucleotide sequence: TGCGCCAGCAGCCAAGGGGGCGGGAGGGGGGATGAGCAGTTCTTC.